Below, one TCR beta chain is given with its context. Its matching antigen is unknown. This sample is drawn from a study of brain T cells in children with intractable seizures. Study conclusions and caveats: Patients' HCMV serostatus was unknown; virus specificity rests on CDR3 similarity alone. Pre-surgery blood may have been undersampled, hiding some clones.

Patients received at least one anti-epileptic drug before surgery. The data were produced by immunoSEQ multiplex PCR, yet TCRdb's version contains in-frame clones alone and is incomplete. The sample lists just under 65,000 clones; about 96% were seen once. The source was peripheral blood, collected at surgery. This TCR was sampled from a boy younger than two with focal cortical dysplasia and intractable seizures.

CDR3 DNA: TGTGCCAGCAGCGCAGGCGCGACAGGAGTCTCCTACGAGCAGTACTTC. Encoded protein: CASSAGATGVSYEQYF. This chain joins TRBV9 and TRBJ2-7; maybe TRBD1 (6 bases). The CDR3 length is 16 residues. The ends were cut back, 3 bases at V and 0 bases at J, with 16 bases in the middle. Germline CDR1 reads SGDLS; CDR2 reads YYNGEE.